The 22 T cell receptor beta chains below were found in one sample sequenced in a study of shared clonotypes between healthy human individuals. Repertoires were generated with immunoSEQ multiplex PCR, while TCRdb's copy carries only in-frame clones and drops some. The repertoire holds 660,000 or so clones, with approximately 96% as singletons. Positively selected for CCR7, the CD45RO-negative cells used as naive CD8 cells excluded terminally differentiated effector memory CD45RA+ cells. The sequenced sample consisted of naive CD8+ T cells sorted from blood. The source is a woman aged 30 to 39 in good health.

V gene TRBV6-4 combines with J gene TRBJ2-7, with a tentative D call TRBD2 (6 bases). Between the trimmed V and J ends, which lost 3 bases and 3 bases, there was a span of 12 bases. Germline V gene sequence: CDR1 MRHNA, CDR2 SNTAGT. The CDR3 totals 14 residues. The chain's CDR3 is CASSEGGVDYEQYF. For the CDR3, the DNA is TGTGCCAGCAGTGAGGGCGGGGTCGACTACGAGCAGTACTTC.

The J gene is TRBJ2-2, the V gene TRBV19, with D possibly being TRBD1 (5 bases). Germline V gives CDR1 LNHDA, CDR2 SQIVND (reference sequence). V lost 3 bases and J lost 5, with 10 bases in between. The CDR3 totals 14 residues. As DNA, the CDR3 is TGTGCCAGTAGTATTAGGGGCTGGACCGGGGAGCTGTTTTTT. It translates to CASSIRGWTGELFF.

As regards this clone: The same CDR3 is also encoded by other DNA sequences in this sample. V is TRBV5-6 and J is TRBJ1-5; D is unclear. This CDR3 is 14 amino acids long. V was shortened by 0 bases and J by 2 bases, with 6 bases between the two germline ends. The germline V gene encodes CDR1 SGHDT and CDR2 YYEEEE. CDR3 sequence reads: CASSLGGGNQPQHF. The CDR3, as DNA: TGTGCCAGCAGCTTGGGGGGAGGCAATCAGCCCCAGCATTTT. Complete variable domain (other parts from reference TRBV5-6 and TRBJ1-5): DAGVTQSPTHLIKTRGQQVTLRCSPKSGHDTVSWYQQALGQGPQFIFQYYEEEERQRGNFPDRFSGHQFPNYSSELNVNALLLGDSALYLCASSLGGGNQPQHFGDGTRLSIL.

Worth noting for this clone: Other DNA sequences in the sample encode the same CDR3. The chain employs TRBV29-1 and TRBJ2-1; D is unresolved. The CDR3 has 15 residues. Trimming left V 6 bases short and J 3 bases short, with 18 bases between. Per germline, CDR1 SQVTM and CDR2 ANQGSEA. The CDR3 DNA sequence: TGCAGCGTCTTTTCCGGGTCCAAGGGCTACAATGAGCAGTTCTTC. Its protein product is CSVFSGSKGYNEQFF.

The chain uses TRBV7-9 and TRBJ2-7, with D maybe TRBD1 (5 bases). Germline assignment: CDR1 SEHNR and CDR2 FQNEAQ (reference sequence). This CDR3 contains 13 residues. Trimming removed 8 bases from V and 2 bases from J, with 13 bases in between. The CDR3 DNA reads as TGTGCCAGCGAGCCCCGACAGCCCTACGAGCAGTACTTC. Residues: CASEPRQPYEQYF.

The chain uses TRBV19 and TRBJ1-4, with D possibly matching TRBD1 (5 bases). CDR3 size: 14 residues. Germline V CDR1 and CDR2: LNHDA, SQIVND (reference sequence). V was cut by 1 base and J by 8 bases, with 11 bases left in between. The CDR3 nucleotides read TGTGCCAGTAGTATAGGGGAAAGGGGAGAAAAACTGTTTTTT. Translation gives CASSIGERGEKLFF.

This clone was recorded only once. The chain combines TRBV30 with TRBJ2-7; 9 bases align to TRBD2. The CDR3 runs 14 residues. The ends lost 0 bases at V and 1 base at J; junction bases unmatched: 1. Germline CDR1 reads GTSNPN; CDR2 reads SVGIG (reference sequence). In DNA form, the CDR3 reads TGTGCCTGGAGTGTTCTAGCGGGATCCTACGAGCAGTACTTC. Encoded protein: CAWSVLAGSYEQYF.

The chain has TRBV11-2 and TRBJ2-2; D is unresolved. CDR3 length: 14 amino acids. Trimming stripped 1 base from V and 5 bases from J, with 8 bases between. The germline V gene encodes CDR1 SGHAT and CDR2 FQNNGV. The CDR3 coding sequence is TGTGCCAGCAGCTTAGCGGCGCGTACCGGGGAGCTGTTTTTT. Amino acids: CASSLAARTGELFF.

Remarks on this clone: Other DNA sequences within the sample encode an identical CDR3. This rearrangement joins TRBV7-9 to TRBJ2-7, with 8 bases matching TRBD2. Germline V gives CDR1 SEHNR, CDR2 FQNEAQ (reference sequence). The CDR3 is 14 amino acids. The V gene end was trimmed by 1 base and the J gene end by 4 bases; junction bases not matched to a gene: 3. CDR3 nucleotides: TGTGCCAGCAGCTTAGGCGGGAGGTTGTACGAGCAGTACTTC. Protein product: CASSLGGRLYEQYF.

The V gene is TRBV7-6, the J gene TRBJ2-7; TRBD2 is a possible D gene (6 bases). The CDR3 covers 14 residues. V was trimmed by 3 bases and J by 2 bases, leaving 11 bases between them. Per the germline V gene, CDR1 is SGHVS and CDR2 is FNYEAQ. For the CDR3, the DNA is TGTGCCAGCAGCTTTGGGGGAGGCGCCTACGAGCAGTACTTC. It is translated as CASSFGGGAYEQYF. Using reference TRBV7-6 and TRBJ2-7 for the parts outside the CDR3, the full variable domain is GAGVSQSPRYKVTKRGQDVALRCDPISGHVSLYWYRQALGQGPEFLTYFNYEAQQDKSGLPNDRFSAERPEGSISTLTIQRTEQRDSAMYRCASSFGGGAYEQYFGPGTRLTVT.

The chain combines TRBV6-6 with TRBJ2-1, with D perhaps matching TRBD2 (5 bases). The length of the CDR3 is 11 residues. Germline CDR1 reads MNHNY; CDR2 reads SVGAGI (reference sequence). V was cut by 2 bases and J by 15 bases, with 11 bases left in between. In DNA, the CDR3 is TGTGCCAGCAGTTACGTAGGACTTTCGTTCTTC. Its protein product is CASSYVGLSFF.

About this clone itself: Other DNA sequences from this sample encode an identical CDR3 as well. V gene TRBV7-9 combines with J gene TRBJ2-7; 9 bases map to TRBD1. This CDR3 contains 13 residues. V lost 5 bases to trimming and J lost 4 bases; unmatched junction nucleotides: 3. The germline CDR1 and CDR2 sequences are SEHNR and FQNEAQ (reference sequence). The CDR3 region has the DNA TGTGCCAGCAGCCCCGGACAGGGGTACGAGCAGTACTTC. It specifies CASSPGQGYEQYF.

The V call is TRBV11-2, the J call TRBJ2-7, with 7 nucleotides matching TRBD2. Per the germline V gene, CDR1 is SGHAT and CDR2 is FQNNGV. This CDR3 is built from 14 residues. V was pared by 3 bases and J by 1 base, with 3 bases of the junction left unmatched. The CDR3, as DNA: TGTGCCAGCAGCTTCGCGGGAGCGTCCTACGAGCAGTACTTC. Amino acid sequence: CASSFAGASYEQYF.

This chain joins TRBV6-5 and TRBJ1-2; possibly TRBD1 for D (5 bases). Looked up from germline, CDR1 is MNHEY and CDR2 is SVGAGI. V gave up 9 bases and J gave up 4 bases, with 15 bases separating them. The CDR3 runs to 13 residues. CDR3 sequence: CASAGDPSYGYTF. The CDR3 nucleotides are TGTGCCAGTGCGGGGGACCCTTCCTATGGCTACACCTTC.

CDR3 DNA: TGTGCCAGCAGCTTAAACTCGGGACAGGTGGGCTACAATGAGCAGTTCTTC. Protein: CASSLNSGQVGYNEQFF. This chain joins TRBV7-2 and TRBJ2-1; the match to TRBD1 covers 8 bases. CDR1 and CDR2 from the germline V gene are SGHTA and FQGNSA. After removal of 2 bases from V and 3 bases from J, the junction contained 9 bases not matched to a gene. CDR3 length equals 17 residues. The whole variable domain, remainder taken from reference TRBV7-2 and TRBJ2-1, is GAGVSQSPSNKVTEKGKDVELRCDPISGHTALYWYRQSLGQGLEFLIYFQGNSAPDKSGLPSDRFSAERTGGSVSTLTIQRTQQEDSAVYLCASSLNSGQVGYNEQFFGPGTRLTVL.

The genes are TRBV4-1 and TRBJ2-7; D may be TRBD1 (5 bases). CDR3 length: 13 residues. Trimming left V 1 base short and J 6 bases short, with 10 bases between. The V gene's germline CDR1 is MGHRA and CDR2 YSYEKL. CDR3 region: CASSQVGVPEQYF. CDR3 DNA: TGCGCCAGCAGCCAAGTAGGGGTTCCCGAGCAGTACTTC.

Concerning this clone: The same CDR3 can be traced to other DNA sequences in this sample. The chain uses TRBV5-1 and TRBJ2-1; D is unresolved. Trimming removed 1 base from V and 7 bases from J, with 6 bases in between. Germline CDR1 reads SGHRS; CDR2 reads YFSETQ. The CDR3 length is 12 residues. CDR3 coding DNA: TGCGCCAGCAGCTTGTTGGGGAATGAGCAGTTCTTC. It encodes CASSLLGNEQFF.

This chain uses TRBV2 with TRBJ2-7; maybe TRBD1 (5 bases). Germline CDR1 reads SNHLY; CDR2 reads FYNNEI. V was trimmed by 2 bases and J by 4 bases, leaving 6 bases between them. This CDR3 is built from 12 residues. CDR3 residues: CASSETGYEQYF. CDR3 DNA: TGTGCCAGCAGTGAAACAGGTTACGAGCAGTACTTC.

The V gene is TRBV13, the J gene TRBJ2-5; 8 bases line up with TRBD1. The J call may be faulty, since TRBJ2-7 better matches the DNA end. The length of the CDR3 is 15 residues. Germline V gene data show CDR1 as PRHDT and CDR2 as FYEKMQ (reference sequence). The CDR3 protein is CASSFSRQGLGEQYF. The CDR3 DNA reads as TGTGCCAGCAGCTTTTCCCGACAGGGGCTGGGCGAGCAGTACTTC.

Notes on this clone: The same CDR3 arises from other DNA sequences in this sample as well. This chain links TRBV27 with TRBJ2-7; D uncertain. V lost 3 bases, J lost 1 base, and 10 bases lay in between. The germline V gene has CDR1 MNHEY and CDR2 SMNVEV (reference sequence). This CDR3 has 14 amino acids. The CDR3 loop is CASSFFAASYEQYF. Here the CDR3 DNA reads TGTGCCAGCAGTTTTTTTGCGGCTTCCTACGAGCAGTACTTC.

This clone was recorded only once. Different DNA sequences within this sample yield the same CDR3. This chain links TRBV6-5 with TRBJ1-5; 7 nucleotides align to TRBD1. Trimming took 2 bases from V and 6 from J; bases not matched to a gene: 4. Per germline, CDR1 MNHEY and CDR2 SVGAGI. The CDR3 runs to 14 residues. The CDR3: CASSYGQGGQPQHF. The CDR3 DNA follows: TGTGCCAGCAGTTACGGCCAGGGGGGTCAGCCCCAGCATTTT.

This chain joins TRBV25-1 and TRBJ1-2; D is possibly TRBD1 (5 bases). The CDR3 loop spans 14 amino acids. Germline CDR1 MGHDK, CDR2 SYGVNS. V gave up 2 bases and J gave up 7 bases, with 14 bases separating them. The CDR3 DNA follows: TGTGCCAGCAGTGAACTGACAGCTCAGGGTGGCTACACCTTC. This sequence encodes CASSELTAQGGYTF.